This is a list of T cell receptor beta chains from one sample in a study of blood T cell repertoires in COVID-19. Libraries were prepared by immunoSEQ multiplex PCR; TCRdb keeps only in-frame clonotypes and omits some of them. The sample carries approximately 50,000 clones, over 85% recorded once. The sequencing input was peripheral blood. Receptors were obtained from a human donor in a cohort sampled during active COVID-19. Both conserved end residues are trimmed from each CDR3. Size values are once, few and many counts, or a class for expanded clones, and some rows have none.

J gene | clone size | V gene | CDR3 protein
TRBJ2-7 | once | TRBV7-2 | ASSFGLANEQY
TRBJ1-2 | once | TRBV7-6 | ASSLEQGSMYGYT
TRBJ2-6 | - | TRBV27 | ASSLRGLSGANVLT
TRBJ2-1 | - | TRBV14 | ASSRASRGGPNEQF
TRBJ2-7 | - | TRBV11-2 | ASSLARSSYEQY
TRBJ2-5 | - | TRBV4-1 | ASSQPFLQETQY
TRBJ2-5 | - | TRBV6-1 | ASSEGLAEETQY
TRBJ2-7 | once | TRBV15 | ATSRESRGTYEQY
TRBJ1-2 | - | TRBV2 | ASSEGQTNYGYT
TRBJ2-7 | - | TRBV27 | ASSRTGYYEQY
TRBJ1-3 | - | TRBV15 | ATSRDFLSGNTIY
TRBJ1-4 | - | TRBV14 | ASSQVGGGKLF
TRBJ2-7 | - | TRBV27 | ASRAGPYEQY
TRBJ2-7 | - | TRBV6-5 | ASTPAGPGDEQY
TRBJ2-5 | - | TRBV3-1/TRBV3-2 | ASSQGTDQETQY
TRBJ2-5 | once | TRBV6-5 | ASSYLQTQY
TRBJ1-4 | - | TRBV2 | ASSGTGRFGTNEKLF
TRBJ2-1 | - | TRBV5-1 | ASSLGQEYAWEQF
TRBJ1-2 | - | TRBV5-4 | ASSTPGQGNYGYT
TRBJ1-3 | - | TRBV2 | ASSWGGSGNTIY
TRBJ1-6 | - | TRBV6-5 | ASSSGQGTSSPLH
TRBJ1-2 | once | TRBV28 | ASSFRGLYGYT
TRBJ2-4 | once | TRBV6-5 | ASSYYPSPRAIQY
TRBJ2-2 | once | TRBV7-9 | ASMEWGRNTGELF
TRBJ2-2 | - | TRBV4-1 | ASSRGGFGVLPGELF
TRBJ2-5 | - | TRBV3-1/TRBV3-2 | ASSRPGQGTSGRKAQY
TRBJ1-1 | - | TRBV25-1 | ASRNGTANTEAF
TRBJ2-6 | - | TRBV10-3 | AISETGGSPWAGANVLT
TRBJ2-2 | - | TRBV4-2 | ASSPLAGETGELF
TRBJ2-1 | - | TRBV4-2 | ASSGGEGRWNEQF
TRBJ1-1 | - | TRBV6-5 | ASSLRGGNTEAF
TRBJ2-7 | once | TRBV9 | ASSSGTGLYEQY
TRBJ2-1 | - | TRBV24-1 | ATSDPRGERGYNEQF
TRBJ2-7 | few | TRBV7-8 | ASSPPSSSYEQY
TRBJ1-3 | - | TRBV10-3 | AIRTGGENTIY
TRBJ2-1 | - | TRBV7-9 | ASSQGATGPPYNEQF
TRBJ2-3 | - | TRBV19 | ASSIGQGSGTQY
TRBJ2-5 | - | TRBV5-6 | ASSYTPTGVMTQY
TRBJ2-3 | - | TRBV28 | ASISPGVTDTQY
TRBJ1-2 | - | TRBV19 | ASSIAGTGPSGYT
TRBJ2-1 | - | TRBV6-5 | ASSLSSYNEQF
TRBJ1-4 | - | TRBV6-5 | ASSPRTGITKLF
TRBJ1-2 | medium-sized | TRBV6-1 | ASSDTGQGRGYT
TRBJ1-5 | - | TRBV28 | ASCVTGLARQPQH
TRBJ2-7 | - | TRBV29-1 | SVEGQGGLGEQY
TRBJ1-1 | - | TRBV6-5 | ASSPTGDTEAF
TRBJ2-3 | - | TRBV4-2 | ASSSRLEADTQY
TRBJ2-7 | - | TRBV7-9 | ASGSEVSDYEQY
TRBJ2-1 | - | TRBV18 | ASSPVGRQGDEQF
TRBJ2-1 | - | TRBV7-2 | ASSFLGRRSLAYNEQF
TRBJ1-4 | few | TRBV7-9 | ASSAGRGNEKLF
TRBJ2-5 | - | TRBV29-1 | SARGGQETQY
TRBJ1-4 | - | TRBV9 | ASSVDSINEKLF
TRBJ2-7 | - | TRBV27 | ASSPGSGRTHEQY
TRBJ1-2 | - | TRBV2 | ASSEVGSGANYGYT